This TCR beta chain emerged from a study of blood T cell repertoires in COVID-19. Study as a whole: The cDNA or gDNA used as material had been derived from T cells, B-cell-depleted T cells, or PBMCs.

With 2 bases removed from V and 6 bases from J, the gap between germline ends came to 13 bases. This CDR3 is 14 amino acids long. Germline CDR1 and CDR2: MDHEN and SYDVKM. Measured with immunoSEQ multiplex PCR; TCRdb has only the in-frame clones, and not every one. Of more than 95,000 clones listed, about 85% are singletons. V gene TRBV28 combines with J gene TRBJ1-1; D might be TRBD1 (6 bases). The sample was peripheral blood. This sequence originates from a man in his fifties or sixties in a cohort sampled during active COVID-19. The CDR3 region has the DNA TGTGCCAGCAGTTTACGGCAGGGGTTCCCTGAAGCTTTCTTT. It encodes CASSLRQGFPEAFF. Variable domain in full (rest from reference TRBV28 and TRBJ1-1): DVKVTQSSRYLVKRTGEKVFLECVQDMDHENMFWYRQDPGLGLRLIYFSYDVKMKEKGDIPEGYSVSREKKERFSLILESASTNQTSMYLCASSLRQGFPEAFFGQGTRLTVV.